This TCR beta chain was recovered during a study of blood T cell repertoires in COVID-19. The overall study: T cells, B-cell-depleted T cells, or PBMCs supplied cDNA or gDNA.

Libraries were prepared by immunoSEQ multiplex PCR; TCRdb keeps only in-frame clonotypes and omits some of them. The data contain 190,000 or so clones, approximately 87% of them singletons. The V gene end was trimmed by 3 bases and the J gene end by 1 base; junction bases not matched to a gene: 4. Germline CDR1 KGHDR, CDR2 SFDVKD. The CDR3 contains 18 residues. Sequencing was done on a sample of peripheral blood. The TCR was taken from a man aged 55 to 70 who had recovered from COVID-19. The V and J genes are TRBV24-1 and TRBJ2-1, with 14 bases matching TRBD2. The CDR3 DNA sequence: TGTGCCACCAGTGATCCTAGACTAGCGGGAGGGTCCTACAATGAGCAGTTCTTC. As protein: CATSDPRLAGGSYNEQFF.